This T cell receptor beta chain was sequenced during a study of T cells in Graves' hyperthyroidism and ophthalmopathy. Findings of the study overall: In the blood, most expanded thyroid clonotypes above 0.001 appeared as well.

Reasons for excluding patients were uncontrolled infection, other autoimmune disease, pregnancy or lactation. Each diagnosis was grounded in clinical symptoms, serum thyroxine and TRAb, thyroid ultrasound, and orbital computed tomography. From germline, CDR1 is SEHNR and CDR2 FQNEAQ (reference sequence). The CDR3 totals 17 residues. Between the trimmed V and J ends, which lost 0 bases and 0 bases, there was a span of 13 bases. Template material for amplifying TCR beta CDR3 regions consisted of RNA transcripts. TCR CDR3 underwent first-round RT-PCR with the HTBI primer set. TCRdb reprocessed the multiplex PCR reads via MiXCR and lists one record per CDR3 protein. This table has a few hundred thousand distinct CDR3 sequences, around 16% appearing once. About this clonotype itself: The target antigen is unknown.

The V call is TRBV7-9, the J call TRBJ2-3; maybe TRBD1 (5 bases). The source is a woman in her thirties or forties with Graves' ophthalmopathy. Source material: blood. For the CDR3, the DNA is TGTGCCAGCAGCTTAGCGTTGGTCAGGGAAAGCACAGATACGCAGTATTTT. Its translation: CASSLALVRESTDTQYF.